Listed here is a single T cell receptor (beta chain). RNA was extracted from bulk tissue without any cell sorting. Distant lung tissue was collected more than 3 cm away from the tumor edge. These data are taken from a study of tumor and adjacent non-tumor tissue in lung cancer. The overall study: Each sample yielded approximately 4 million productive TCRbeta reads on average.

Three rounds of nested PCR, following a modified ARM-PCR protocol, produced the TCRbeta library. Via MiXCR, TCRdb re-called the multiplex PCR reads, giving one row per CDR3 protein. The data hold about 43,000 distinct CDR3 sequences, with more than 50% observed a single time. The receptor was isolated from a man aged 50-60 years with non-small cell lung cancer. The sequenced material came from distant non-tumor lung tissue.

The CDR3 sequence is CSASGGAGQPQHF. For the CDR3, the DNA is TGCAGTGCATCGGGTGGGGCCGGGCAGCCCCAGCATTTT. The gene calls are TRBV20-1 and TRBJ1-5; D is perhaps TRBD1 (5 bases). Germline V gene sequence: CDR1 DFQATT, CDR2 SNEGSKA (reference sequence). With 6 bases removed from V and 7 bases from J, the gap between germline ends came to 16 bases. The CDR3 runs to 13 residues.